This is a list of T cell receptor beta chains from one sample in a study of molecular identifiers for immune sequencing clone quantification. TCRdb ran MiXCR on the PCR reads and lists one entry per CDR3 protein. Counted here are around 460,000 distinct CDR3 sequences, about 20% occurring once; the ten biggest clones make up about 0.8%. Sample: naive CD8+ T cells from blood, with Jurkat cell RNA spiked in. These receptors were collected from a human donor in good health. Some libraries in this study had Jurkat cell RNA spiked in. The CDR3 runs from the conserved cysteine through the conserved F or W. Each record gives: V gene, clone size, D gene, J gene, CDR3 DNA, CDR3 protein. D genes are given only for firm matches. Size is stated for part of the rows, as once, few or many counts, or as a class when the clone is expanded.

>TRBV20-1|many|-|TRBJ1-1
TGCAGTGCTAGAGATCCTGAGGGCACCACAACGAACACTGAAGCTTTCTTT
CSARDPEGTTTNTEAFF
>TRBV10-1|-|-|TRBJ2-3
TGCGCCAGCAGTGAGGGAGTGGCGGGCGCCGGAGATACGCAGTATTTT
CASSEGVAGAGDTQYF
>TRBV28|many|-|TRBJ2-7
TGTGCCAGCAGTTTAGCGTCGGCAGGAGCCGAGCAGTACTTC
CASSLASAGAEQYF
>TRBV4-1|many|-|TRBJ2-3
TGCGCCAGCAGAACCAGCGGTCGTGCAGATACGCAGTATTTT
CASRTSGRADTQYF
>TRBV6-5|many|TRBD2|TRBJ2-7
TGTGCCAGCAGTTACCCCTTAGCGGGAGAGGGGTACGAGCAGTACTTC
CASSYPLAGEGYEQYF
>TRBV7-2|many|-|TRBJ2-3
TGTGCCAGCAGTCCAGACTGGTGGAGCACAGATACGCAGTATTTT
CASSPDWWSTDTQYF
>TRBV7-8|many|-|TRBJ2-7
TGTGCCAGCAGCTCCCAAGTGGAGGGCTACGAGCAGTACTTC
CASSSQVEGYEQYF
>TRBV4-1|many|-|TRBJ2-7
TGCGCCAGCAGCCAAGAGATCCTGGCCCCCTACGAGCAGTACTTC
CASSQEILAPYEQYF
>TRBV30|few|TRBD2|TRBJ2-7
TGTGCCTGGAGTGCTCCCGGACTAGCGGGAGGCTACGAGCAGTACTTC
CAWSAPGLAGGYEQYF
>TRBV19|few|TRBD2|TRBJ2-3
TGTGCCAGTAGTATTGTGGCGGGAGTTATCGATACGCAGTATTTT
CASSIVAGVIDTQYF
>TRBV12-3/TRBV12-4|-|-|TRBJ1-2
TGTGCCAGCAGTCGAGACTGGGACCCTCTCTATGGCTACACCTTC
CASSRDWDPLYGYTF
>TRBV4-2|few|-|TRBJ1-1
TGTGCCAGCAGCCAGGACAGTCCGAACACTGAAGCTTTCTTT
CASSQDSPNTEAFF
>TRBV27|-|-|TRBJ2-7
TGTGCCAGCGGTTATCAAGCGGTCCACTACGAGCAGTACTTC
CASGYQAVHYEQYF
>TRBV2|many|-|TRBJ2-5
TGTGCCAGCAGTGAAGGATGGGCGGAACAAGAGACCCAGTACTTC
CASSEGWAEQETQYF
>TRBV3-1|-|TRBD2|TRBJ2-5
TGTGCCAGCAGCCAACGCTCGGGTACTAGCGGGGTTACCCAAGAGACCCAGTACTTC
CASSQRSGTSGVTQETQYF
>TRBV10-3|many|-|TRBJ2-5
TGTGCCATCAGTGGGGACACCCAAGAGACCCAGTACTTC
CAISGDTQETQYF
>TRBV19|few|TRBD2|TRBJ2-3
TGTGCCAGTAGTATAGGCCCCAGACTAGCCGATACGCAGTATTTT
CASSIGPRLADTQYF
>TRBV16|few|TRBD1|TRBJ2-7
TGTGCCAGCAGCCAGACCGGGGACAGGGGTATCTACGAGCAGTACTTC
CASSQTGDRGIYEQYF
>TRBV20-1|few|-|TRBJ2-3
TGCAGCGCGGACGGGGGGCGTTCAGATACGCAGTATTTT
CSADGGRSDTQYF
>TRBV4-3|few|-|TRBJ1-1
TGCGCCAGCAGCCAAGCCCGGGGCGGAGACACTGAAGCTTTCTTT
CASSQARGGDTEAFF
>TRBV27|many|-|TRBJ1-5
TGTGCCAGCAGTCACATTACCTATAGCAATCAGCCCCAGCATTTT
CASSHITYSNQPQHF
>TRBV9|few|TRBD1|TRBJ1-5
TGTGCCAGCAGCGCCGAGGGGGCGAATAATCAGCCCCAGCATTTT
CASSAEGANNQPQHF
>TRBV20-1|-|-|TRBJ2-1
TGCAGTGCTGGCCGGGACCCCCCCGATGAGCAGTTCTTC
CSAGRDPPDEQFF